A single sample is the source of the 21 T cell receptor beta chains below, sequenced in a study of patients and donors after allogeneic stem cell transplantation. TCRdb reprocessed the RT-PCR reads via MiXCR and lists one record per CDR3 protein. The data show about 960,000 distinct CDR3 sequences, with under 20% seen just once and around 5.5% held by the top ten. What was sequenced was blood, either unsorted or a sorted T cell fraction (not recorded which). Source of these receptors: a human donor who was either an allogeneic HSCT recipient or a stem cell or donor lymphocyte infusion donor (not recorded which). It is not recorded whose cells these are; they may come from a transplant donor.

This clonotype was counted only a few times. The rearrangement uses TRBV4-3 and TRBJ1-2; TRBD1 matches at 11 bases. This CDR3 spans 15 amino acids. The trim removed 4 bases at V and 5 bases at J, leaving 6 bases unmatched. Per germline, CDR1 LGHNA and CDR2 YSLEER. The DNA for the CDR3 is TGCGCCAGCAGCCCTGGGACAGGGGGAGGATATGGCTACACCTTC. As protein: CASSPGTGGGYGYTF.

This chain joins TRBV11-2 and TRBJ2-7, with TRBD2 as a possible D gene (7 bases). Germline-derived CDR1 and CDR2 are SGHAT and FQNNGV. V shed 5 bases and J shed 0 bases, with 17 bases lying between them. The CDR3 is 16 residues long. CDR3 region: CASSTLGGPSSYEQYF. In DNA, the CDR3 is TGTGCCAGCAGCACCTTGGGGGGGCCTAGCTCCTACGAGCAGTACTTC.

This clonotype appeared many times. The chain has TRBV12-3 or TRBV12-4 and TRBJ2-2; 10 nucleotides agree with TRBD1. The J segment lost 5 bases and the V segment lost 5 bases, leaving 5 bases of the junction unmatched. The CDR3 is 15 amino acids. This chain's CDR3 is CASSIPGQGTGELFF. CDR3 coding DNA: TGTGCCAGCAGTATACCGGGACAGGGGACCGGGGAGCTGTTTTTT.

This clonotype was observed many times. The CDR3 here is CASSFWVVGAWETQYF. The CDR3 DNA follows: TGTGCCAGCAGTTTTTGGGTAGTAGGCGCGTGGGAGACCCAGTACTTC. The chain combines TRBV12-3 or TRBV12-4 with TRBJ2-5; D gene uncertain. The V end was cut by 3 bases, the J end by 5 bases, with 19 bases between. This CDR3 comprises 16 residues.

This clonotype has just a few counts. CDR3 sequence: CASSLARGFSSYEQYF. The CDR3 bases are TGTGCCAGCAGCTTAGCGCGTGGGTTTAGCTCCTACGAGCAGTACTTC. The rearrangement joins TRBV7-9 to TRBJ2-7; D is unresolved. The germline V gene encodes CDR1 SEHNR and CDR2 FQNEAQ (reference sequence). Trimming took off 0 bases at V and 0 bases at J, with 12 bases between the two ends. CDR3 length: 16 amino acids.

This clonotype showed up just a few times. The chain uses TRBV20-1 and TRBJ2-5, with D possibly TRBD1 on 5 matching bases. Germline-derived CDR1 and CDR2 are DFQATT and SNEGSKA (reference sequence). The CDR3 consists of 15 residues. V lost 0 bases to trimming and J lost 7 bases, with 18 bases between them. The DNA for the CDR3 is TGCAGTGCTAGAGAGACCCTTGGGCAGGGTGGGACCCAGTACTTC. Residues: CSARETLGQGGTQYF.

The V gene is TRBV18, the J gene TRBJ2-2; D remains unclear. Looked up from germline, CDR1 is KGHSH and CDR2 is LQKENI. The CDR3 has 14 residues. V was trimmed by 5 bases and J by 2 bases, leaving 9 bases between them. In DNA form, the CDR3 reads TGTGCCAGCTCAGTGAAGATCAACACCGGGGAGCTGTTTTTT. Protein: CASSVKINTGELFF.

CDR3 sequence reads: CASSLERLDRVKNIQYF. The CDR3 DNA follows: TGTGCCAGCAGCTTAGAGCGACTAGACAGGGTCAAAAACATTCAGTACTTC. The chain links TRBV7-2 to TRBJ2-4; D may be TRBD1 (7 bases). V lost 1 base and J lost 3, with 16 bases in between. The germline CDR1 and CDR2 sequences are SGHTA and FQGNSA. The CDR3 loop spans 17 amino acids. The full variable domain, with the rest looked up from reference TRBV7-2 and TRBJ2-4, is GAGVSQSPSNKVTEKGKDVELRCDPISGHTALYWYRQSLGQGLEFLIYFQGNSAPDKSGLPSDRFSAERTGGSVSTLTIQRTQQEDSAVYLCASSLERLDRVKNIQYFGAGTRLSVL.

This clonotype was recorded a few times. The chain has TRBV24-1 and TRBJ2-7; 9 bases match TRBD1. Unmatched junction bases numbered 8, after V lost 7 bases and J lost 8 bases. Per germline, CDR1 KGHDR and CDR2 SFDVKD. The CDR3 totals 13 residues. CDR3 in DNA: TGTGCCACCAGCCCCAGGACAGGGGTTAAGCAGTACTTC. Translation: CATSPRTGVKQYF.

The V call is TRBV14, the J call TRBJ2-1; D call uncertain. CDR1 and CDR2 (germline): SGHDN, FVKESK. CDR3 size: 18 residues. V shed 3 bases and J shed 6 bases, with 24 bases lying between them. CDR3 residues: CASSHRLKSSGPLNEQFF. The CDR3 coding sequence is TGTGCCAGCAGCCACCGACTCAAGAGTTCCGGCCCCCTCAATGAGCAGTTCTTC.

This clonotype has just a few counts. The CDR3 bases are TGTGCCAGCAGTCGACGACAGGGGTCGAGCGAGCAGTACTTC. Its protein product is CASSRRQGSSEQYF. The chain carries TRBV27 and TRBJ2-7; TRBD1 aligns across 8 bases. From germline, CDR1 is MNHEY and CDR2 SMNVEV (reference sequence). V dropped 5 bases and J dropped 6; count of bases not matched to a gene: 9. The CDR3 sequence is 14 residues long.

CDR3 bases: TGTGCCTGGAGTGTAGGGGGCAGGCTCTACGAGCAGTACTTC. As protein: CAWSVGGRLYEQYF. The rearrangement joins TRBV30 to TRBJ2-7, with 7 bases that match TRBD1. Germline lookup yields CDR1 GTSNPN and CDR2 SVGIG (reference sequence). The CDR3 is 14 residues long. The ends lost 0 bases at V and 3 bases at J; junction bases unmatched: 5.

This clonotype was seen only a few times. V gene TRBV12-3 or TRBV12-4 combines with J gene TRBJ1-2, with D perhaps TRBD1 (5 bases). The CDR3 runs to 14 residues. The ends were cut back, 7 bases at V and 0 bases at J, with 12 bases in the middle. The CDR3 region has the DNA TGTGCCAGCACCGATCGGGGGACTAACTATGGCTACACCTTC. This codes for CASTDRGTNYGYTF.

The CDR3 region is CASSYDRRPGGSGANVLTF. In nucleotides, the CDR3 is TGTGCCAGCAGTTACGACCGAAGGCCGGGGGGTTCTGGGGCCAACGTCCTGACTTTC. V is TRBV6-2 or TRBV6-3 and J is TRBJ2-6, with 7 nucleotides matching TRBD2. Germline values: CDR1 MNHEY, CDR2 SVGEGT. This CDR3 comprises 19 residues. V lost 2 bases and J lost 1; bases outside the gene matches: 11.

CDR3 coding DNA: TGTGCCAGCAGTTACTCGAGGGCGTTAGGTGATCAGCCCCAGCATTTT. It translates to CASSYSRALGDQPQHF. The chain couples TRBV6-5 to TRBJ1-5; D gene ambiguous. Trimming left V 0 bases short and J 5 bases short, with 14 bases between. The CDR3 totals 16 residues. Germline V gene lookup returns CDR1 MNHEY and CDR2 SVGAGI.

The chain combines TRBV15 with TRBJ2-5, with a weak D call TRBD2 (5 bases). V was cut by 4 bases and J by 2 bases, with 14 bases left in between. CDR1 is LNHNV and CDR2 is YYDKDF in the germline V gene (reference sequence). The CDR3 is made up of 15 amino acids. The CDR3 nucleotides read TGTGCCACCAGCAAGAAGAGGGCCGGGCAAGAGACCCAGTACTTC. It specifies CATSKKRAGQETQYF.

This clonotype turned up a few times. This CDR3 is CASRPNRATGTEAFF. Here the CDR3 DNA reads TGTGCCAGCAGACCCAACAGGGCGACGGGGACTGAAGCTTTCTTT. V and J are TRBV2 and TRBJ1-1, with D perhaps TRBD1 (6 bases). Per the germline V gene, CDR1 is SNHLY and CDR2 is FYNNEI. CDR3 length equals 15 residues. The V gene lost 6 bases and the J gene lost 5 bases, with 19 bases spanning the gap.

This chain links TRBV6-1 with TRBJ2-7; no firm D call. Trimming removed 5 bases from V and 6 bases from J, with 14 bases in between. There are 13 residues in the CDR3. Germline-derived CDR1 and CDR2 are MNHNS and SASEGT. CDR3 amino acids: CASSPFLGTEQYF. The CDR3 DNA reads TGTGCCAGCAGTCCTTTTCTGGGTACCGAGCAGTACTTC.

The chain joins TRBV7-9 to TRBJ1-5, with 7 positions matching TRBD1. Trimming took 6 bases from V and 0 from J; bases not matched to a gene: 11. Germline-derived CDR1 and CDR2 are SEHNR and FQNEAQ (reference sequence). The CDR3 sequence is 17 residues long. The CDR3 here is CASSSTGEGSSNQPQHF. The CDR3, as DNA: TGTGCCAGCAGTTCAACAGGGGAGGGTTCTAGCAATCAGCCCCAGCATTTT.

This chain connects TRBV25-1 to TRBJ1-1; no definite D call. Deletions cut 0 bases from V and 4 bases from J, with 6 bases between. Germline CDR1 is MGHDK and CDR2 is SYGVNS. The CDR3 consists of 13 residues. The CDR3 bases are TGTGCCAGCAGTGAATATGTCAGCACTGAAGCTTTCTTT. Amino acids: CASSEYVSTEAFF.

In this sample, this clonotype turned up a few times. This chain joins TRBV7-8 and TRBJ2-1; maybe TRBD2 (6 bases). This CDR3 is 18 amino acids long. Germline V lookup: CDR1 SGHVS, CDR2 FQNEAQ. Trimming left V 4 bases short and J 4 bases short, with 23 bases between. This CDR3 reads CASSSPRTGVRKYNEQFF. In DNA form, the CDR3 reads TGTGCCAGCAGCTCACCGAGGACGGGGGTAAGAAAGTACAATGAGCAGTTCTTC.